Here is one T cell receptor beta chain with its context. These data are taken from a study of beta chain features in type 1 diabetes. The germline CDR1 and CDR2 sequences are SEHNR and FQNEAQ (reference sequence). The V end lost 5 bases, the J end lost 9 bases, and 14 bases lay between the germline ends. This CDR3 has 13 residues. Of the isolated RNA, all was reverse transcribed, and so the sequenced material was expressed TCRB transcripts. Libraries were prepared by immunoSEQ multiplex PCR; TCRdb keeps only in-frame clonotypes and omits some of them. The data contain 400,000 to 500,000 clones, roughly 14% of them seen just once; the ten biggest clones take up about 0.034%.

The chain joins TRBV7-9 to TRBJ1-5, with D possibly being TRBD1 (5 bases). The TCR comes from a man aged 25 to 40 in good health. Material: naive CD4+ T cells from blood. The CDR3 DNA reads as TGTGCCAGCAGCGTCGGGGCAGGTCGGCCCCAGCATTTT. Translated: CASSVGAGRPQHF.